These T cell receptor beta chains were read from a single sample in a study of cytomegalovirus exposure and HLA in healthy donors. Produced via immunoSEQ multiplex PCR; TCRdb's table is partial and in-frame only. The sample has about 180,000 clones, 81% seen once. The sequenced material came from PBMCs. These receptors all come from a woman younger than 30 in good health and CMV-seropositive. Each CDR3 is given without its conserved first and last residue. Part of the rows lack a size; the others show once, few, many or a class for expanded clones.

CDR3aa: ASSQEPPQRGGEKLF
v_gene: TRBV4-2
abundance: few

CDR3aa: ASSPPGQVTEAF
v_gene: TRBV18
abundance: NA

CDR3aa: ASSLDTSGGTPQY
v_gene: TRBV5-1
abundance: NA

CDR3aa: AWSTGVSGNTIY
v_gene: TRBV30
abundance: NA

CDR3aa: ASSRQAQSPSGANVLT
v_gene: TRBV28
abundance: few

CDR3aa: ARSLGQGLSGNTIY
v_gene: TRBV5-3
abundance: NA

CDR3aa: ASSERIGTSLQETQY
v_gene: TRBV7-7
abundance: NA

CDR3aa: AISEYAGGTYEQY
v_gene: TRBV10-3
abundance: NA

CDR3aa: ASSSRDLSGNTIY
v_gene: TRBV13
abundance: once

CDR3aa: ASSSGASTWETQY
v_gene: TRBV7-8
abundance: NA

CDR3aa: ASSVGQGAPPGNTIY
v_gene: TRBV9
abundance: few

CDR3aa: ASSEALAGTDTQY
v_gene: TRBV6-1
abundance: NA

CDR3aa: ASSVHTGAYTEAF
v_gene: TRBV9
abundance: NA

CDR3aa: ASSLVGSATNEKLF
v_gene: TRBV5-6
abundance: few

CDR3aa: AILRQGVNEKLF
v_gene: TRBV10-3
abundance: NA

CDR3aa: ASSSHRQGGMAEAF
v_gene: TRBV28
abundance: NA

CDR3aa: ASSGPAGNKGNEQF
v_gene: TRBV25-1
abundance: NA

CDR3aa: ASSLGTGVHGQF
v_gene: TRBV27
abundance: NA

CDR3aa: ASSLVGRGSGELF
v_gene: TRBV7-2
abundance: NA

CDR3aa: ASKRGGGRGANYGYT
v_gene: TRBV28
abundance: NA

CDR3aa: AISGVHPGHSYNEQF
v_gene: TRBV10-3
abundance: NA

CDR3aa: ASSYASGGNQPQH
v_gene: TRBV6-5
abundance: NA

CDR3aa: ASTALTGQFGSPLH
v_gene: TRBV28
abundance: NA

CDR3aa: ASSPQIWGQ
v_gene: TRBV7-2
abundance: once

CDR3aa: ASSEGGNPRTDTQY
v_gene: TRBV2
abundance: NA

CDR3aa: ASSYDHQGAHTEAF
v_gene: TRBV28
abundance: NA

CDR3aa: ASSSLQETQY
v_gene: TRBV5-4
abundance: NA

CDR3aa: AWSEQGPRKTQY
v_gene: TRBV30
abundance: once

CDR3aa: ATSLDRASYGYT
v_gene: TRBV15
abundance: NA

CDR3aa: ASTRQDAQETQY
v_gene: TRBV6-1
abundance: NA

CDR3aa: ASTPRGNTEAF
v_gene: TRBV6-5
abundance: NA

CDR3aa: ASSPRTVVYNEQF
v_gene: TRBV6-5
abundance: NA

CDR3aa: AWTPGGSSPLH
v_gene: TRBV30
abundance: NA

CDR3aa: ASSFTDRDGYT
v_gene: TRBV5-1
abundance: NA

CDR3aa: ASSTNTGGYEQY
v_gene: TRBV27
abundance: few

CDR3aa: ASSLGGLAGGEQF
v_gene: TRBV5-4
abundance: NA

CDR3aa: ASSPGQENTEAF
v_gene: TRBV5-4
abundance: NA

CDR3aa: ASSLSGVQPQH
v_gene: TRBV27
abundance: NA

CDR3aa: ASTHGNDREN
v_gene: TRBV7-9
abundance: NA

CDR3aa: ASSPGTGGYEQY
v_gene: TRBV18
abundance: few

CDR3aa: ASSYAGTGTYGYT
v_gene: TRBV7-9
abundance: NA

CDR3aa: ASSMTGQAFRGYGYT
v_gene: TRBV19
abundance: NA

CDR3aa: AWSEQGYEQY
v_gene: TRBV30
abundance: few

CDR3aa: ASRDRDRGSHTQY
v_gene: TRBV27
abundance: NA

CDR3aa: ASSQFGTSGYNEQF
v_gene: TRBV4-1
abundance: NA

CDR3aa: ASSHQGVGNTEAF
v_gene: TRBV4-1
abundance: NA

CDR3aa: SVGGRGGETQY
v_gene: TRBV29-1
abundance: NA

CDR3aa: ASSLVGGEQY
v_gene: TRBV5-1
abundance: NA

CDR3aa: ASGGGLGNSPLH
v_gene: TRBV2
abundance: NA

CDR3aa: ASSLGWGRSYGYT
v_gene: TRBV7-8
abundance: NA

CDR3aa: ASSKEVGTRDYNEQF
v_gene: TRBV21-1
abundance: NA

CDR3aa: ASSFVVRGDQPQH
v_gene: TRBV7-2
abundance: NA

CDR3aa: ASKLSPEPNTEAF
v_gene: TRBV6-4
abundance: NA

CDR3aa: ASSQGSSGGSYNEQF
v_gene: TRBV4-3
abundance: NA

CDR3aa: ASSPWDRVGTDTQY
v_gene: TRBV5-1
abundance: NA

CDR3aa: ASSYWRTGYGGYT
v_gene: TRBV6-5
abundance: NA

CDR3aa: SVTLPFPGGSGELF
v_gene: TRBV29-1
abundance: NA